The T cell receptor (beta chain) described here comes from a study of T cell changes during pregnancy in multiple sclerosis. Clones were sequenced by immunoSEQ multiplex PCR, and TCRdb holds only the in-frame ones, with some missing. The sample has more than 65,000 clones; 90% to 95% are singletons. With 8 bases clipped from V and 7 bases from J, the junction kept 8 bases outside the gene matches. Looked up from germline, CDR1 is MNHEY and CDR2 is SMNVEV (reference sequence). This CDR3 is 13 amino acids long. The clonotype originates from a female donor with multiple sclerosis, enrolled in a pregnancy study. The sample was CD4+ T cells from peripheral blood mononuclear cells, taken before pregnancy. The rearrangement uses TRBV27 and TRBJ1-2; 9 bases line up with TRBD1. This chain's CDR3 is CASGLTGGVGYTF. DNA of the CDR3: TGTGCCAGCGGATTAACAGGGGGCGTTGGCTACACCTTC.